The clone carrying this T cell receptor (beta chain) appeared a single time. Its antigen remains unidentified. These data originate in a study of cytomegalovirus exposure and HLA in healthy donors. Researchers ran the PCR with 60 Vbeta and 13 Jbeta primers. The assay was immunoSEQ multiplex PCR, and TCRdb's table has in-frame clones only and misses some. The table records 70,000 to 95,000 clones, about 77% of them present only once. Although they were nominally healthy when sampled, donors likely had unrecorded immune exposures. General study points: Based on reports, TCR beta sequences accurately predicted HLA-A and HLA-B alleles for most subjects. Follow-up analysis later connected one missense variant in DCLRE1C with trimming of TCR beta V- and J-genes. The analysis excluded some indistinguishable V segments, including TRBV6-2 and TRBV6-3.

Trimming cost V 5 bases and J 10 bases; bases outside gene matches: 13. Looked up from germline, CDR1 is SGHTA and CDR2 is FQGNSA. CDR3 size: 16 residues. This clonotype was sampled from a man aged 50 to 59 in good health and CMV-seronegative. The V gene is TRBV7-2, the J gene TRBJ1-6; 8 bases align to TRBD1. The material sequenced was PBMCs. The CDR3 loop reads CASSLSSGGVGSPLHF. CDR3 nucleotide sequence: TGTGCCAGCAGCCTCTCTTCAGGGGGCGTCGGGTCACCCCTCCACTTT.